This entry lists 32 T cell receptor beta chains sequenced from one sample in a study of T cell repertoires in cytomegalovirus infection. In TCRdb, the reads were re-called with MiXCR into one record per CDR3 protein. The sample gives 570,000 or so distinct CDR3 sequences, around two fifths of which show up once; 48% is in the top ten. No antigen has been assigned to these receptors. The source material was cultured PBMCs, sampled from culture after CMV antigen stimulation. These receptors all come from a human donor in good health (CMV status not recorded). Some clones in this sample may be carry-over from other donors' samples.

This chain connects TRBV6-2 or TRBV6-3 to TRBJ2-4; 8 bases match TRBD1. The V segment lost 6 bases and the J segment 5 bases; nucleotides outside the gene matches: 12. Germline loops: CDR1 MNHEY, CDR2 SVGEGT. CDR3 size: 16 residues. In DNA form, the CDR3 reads TGTGCCAGCAGCGCCCCCCGGGACAGGATCGAAAACATTCAGTACTTC. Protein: CASSAPRDRIENIQYF.

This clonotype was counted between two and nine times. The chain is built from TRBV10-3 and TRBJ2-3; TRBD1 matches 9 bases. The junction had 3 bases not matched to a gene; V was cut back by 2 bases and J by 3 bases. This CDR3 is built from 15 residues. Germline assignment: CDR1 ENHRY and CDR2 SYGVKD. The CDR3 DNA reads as TGTGCCATCAGTGAGACAGGGGGCGAGACAGATACGCAGTATTTT. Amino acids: CAISETGGETDTQYF.

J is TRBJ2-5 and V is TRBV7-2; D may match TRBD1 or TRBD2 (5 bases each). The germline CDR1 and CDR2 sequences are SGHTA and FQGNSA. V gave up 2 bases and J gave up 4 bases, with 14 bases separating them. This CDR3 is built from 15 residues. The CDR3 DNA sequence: TGTGCCAGCAGCTTATCGCGGGTTGGGGGAGAGACCCAGTACTTC. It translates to CASSLSRVGGETQYF. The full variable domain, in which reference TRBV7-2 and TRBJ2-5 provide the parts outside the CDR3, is GAGVSQSPSNKVTEKGKDVELRCDPISGHTALYWYRQSLGQGLEFLIYFQGNSAPDKSGLPSDRFSAERTGGSVSTLTIQRTQQEDSAVYLCASSLSRVGGETQYFGPGTRLLVL.

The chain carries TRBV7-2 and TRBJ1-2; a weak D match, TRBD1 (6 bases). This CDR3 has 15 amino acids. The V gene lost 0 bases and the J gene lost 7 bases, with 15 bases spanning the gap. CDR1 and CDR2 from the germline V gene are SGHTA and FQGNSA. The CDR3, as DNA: TGTGCCAGCAGCTTAGCCCCCCTCTCGGGGGCTGGCTACACCTTC. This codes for CASSLAPLSGAGYTF.

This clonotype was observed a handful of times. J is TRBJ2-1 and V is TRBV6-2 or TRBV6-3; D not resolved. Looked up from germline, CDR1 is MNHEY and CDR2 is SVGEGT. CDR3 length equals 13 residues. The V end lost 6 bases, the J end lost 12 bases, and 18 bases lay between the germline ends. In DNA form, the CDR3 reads TGTGCCAGCAGCCCAACTGTGGTAGTTGTGCAGTTCTTC. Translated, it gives CASSPTVVVVQFF.

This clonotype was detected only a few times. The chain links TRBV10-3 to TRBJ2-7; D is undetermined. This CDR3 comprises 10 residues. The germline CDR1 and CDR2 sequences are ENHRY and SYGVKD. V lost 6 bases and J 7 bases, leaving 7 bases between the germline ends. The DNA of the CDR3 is TGTGCCATCAGGGAAAGGGAGCAGTACTTC. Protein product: CAIREREQYF.

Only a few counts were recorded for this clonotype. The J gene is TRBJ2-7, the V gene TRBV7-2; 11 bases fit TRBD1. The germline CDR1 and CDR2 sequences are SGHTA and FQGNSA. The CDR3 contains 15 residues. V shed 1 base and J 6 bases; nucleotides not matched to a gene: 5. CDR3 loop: CASSLGGTGGREQYF. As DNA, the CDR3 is TGTGCCAGCAGCTTAGGCGGGACAGGGGGGCGCGAGCAGTACTTC.

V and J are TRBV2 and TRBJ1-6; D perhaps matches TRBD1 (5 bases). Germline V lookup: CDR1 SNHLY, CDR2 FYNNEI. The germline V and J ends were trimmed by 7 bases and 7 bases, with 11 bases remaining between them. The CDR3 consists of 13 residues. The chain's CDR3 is CASKTVGNSPLHF. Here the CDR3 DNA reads TGTGCCAGCAAGACAGTTGGGAATTCACCCCTCCACTTT.

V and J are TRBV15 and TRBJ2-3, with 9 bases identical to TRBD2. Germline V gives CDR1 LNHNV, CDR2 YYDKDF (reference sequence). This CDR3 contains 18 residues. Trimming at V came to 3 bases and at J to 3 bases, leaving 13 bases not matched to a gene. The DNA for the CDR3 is TGTGCCACCAGCAGGACGCGTGGCGGGGGGGCTTTTACAGATACGCAGTATTTT. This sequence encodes CATSRTRGGGAFTDTQYF. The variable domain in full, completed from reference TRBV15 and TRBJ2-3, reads DAMVIQNPRYQVTQFGKPVTLSCSQTLNHNVMYWYQQKSSQAPKLLFHYYDKDFNNEADTPDNFQSRRPNTSFCFLDIRSPGLGDTAMYLCATSRTRGGGAFTDTQYFGPGTRLTVL.

CDR3: CASSQVLGYGYTF. CDR3 coding DNA: TGTGCCAGCAGCCAGGTTCTGGGGTATGGCTACACCTTC. The rearrangement joins TRBV3-1 to TRBJ1-2; D unclear. Germline V gives CDR1 LGHDT, CDR2 YNNKEL (reference sequence). V shed 3 bases and J shed 5 bases, with 10 bases lying between them. The CDR3 loop spans 13 amino acids.

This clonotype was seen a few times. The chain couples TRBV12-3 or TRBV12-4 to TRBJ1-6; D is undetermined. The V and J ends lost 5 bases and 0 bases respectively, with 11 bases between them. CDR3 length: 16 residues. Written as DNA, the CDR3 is TGTGCCAGCAGTCGACACACGAGCTCCTATAATTCACCCCTCCACTTT. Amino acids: CASSRHTSSYNSPLHF.

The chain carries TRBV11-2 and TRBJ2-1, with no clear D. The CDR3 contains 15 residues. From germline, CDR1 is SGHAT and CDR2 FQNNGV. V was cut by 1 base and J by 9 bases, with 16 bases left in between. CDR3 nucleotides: TGTGCCAGCAGCTTAGCCCCCGCCGGCGTGCGTGAGCAGTTCTTC. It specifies CASSLAPAGVREQFF.

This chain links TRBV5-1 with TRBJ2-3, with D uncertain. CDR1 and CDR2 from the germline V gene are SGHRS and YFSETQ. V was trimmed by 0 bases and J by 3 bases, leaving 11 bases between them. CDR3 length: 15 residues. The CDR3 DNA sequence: TGCGCCAGCAGCTTGGACGCTCGGCCGACAGATACGCAGTATTTT. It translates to CASSLDARPTDTQYF.

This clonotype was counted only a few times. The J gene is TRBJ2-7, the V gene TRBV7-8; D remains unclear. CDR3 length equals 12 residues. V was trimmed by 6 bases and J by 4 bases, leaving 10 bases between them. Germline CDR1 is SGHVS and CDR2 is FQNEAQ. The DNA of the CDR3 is TGTGCCAGCAGTTTTATATTATACGAGCAGTACTTC. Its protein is CASSFILYEQYF.

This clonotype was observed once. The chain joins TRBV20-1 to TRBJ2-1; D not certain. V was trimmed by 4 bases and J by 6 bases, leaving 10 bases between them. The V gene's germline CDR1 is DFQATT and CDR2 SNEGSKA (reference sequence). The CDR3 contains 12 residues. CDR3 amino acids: CSAMSPLNEQFF. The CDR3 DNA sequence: TGCAGTGCTATGTCGCCCCTCAATGAGCAGTTCTTC.

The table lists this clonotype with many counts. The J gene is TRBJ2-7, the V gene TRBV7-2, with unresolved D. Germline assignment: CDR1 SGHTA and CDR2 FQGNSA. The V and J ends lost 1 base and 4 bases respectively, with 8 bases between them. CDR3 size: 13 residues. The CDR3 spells CASSLGRAYEQYF. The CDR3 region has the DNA TGTGCCAGCAGCTTAGGACGGGCTTACGAGCAGTACTTC.

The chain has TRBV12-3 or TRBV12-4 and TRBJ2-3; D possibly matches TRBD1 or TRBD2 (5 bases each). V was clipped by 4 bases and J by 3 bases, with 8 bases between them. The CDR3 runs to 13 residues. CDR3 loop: CASSYGATDTQYF. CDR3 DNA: TGTGCCAGCAGTTACGGGGCGACAGATACGCAGTATTTT.

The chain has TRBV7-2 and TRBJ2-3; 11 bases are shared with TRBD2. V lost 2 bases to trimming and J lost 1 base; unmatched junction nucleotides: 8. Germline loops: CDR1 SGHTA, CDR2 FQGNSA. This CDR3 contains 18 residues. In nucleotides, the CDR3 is TGTGCCAGCAGCTTATCTGGCCTAGCGGGAGGTGGCACAGATACGCAGTATTTT. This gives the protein CASSLSGLAGGGTDTQYF.

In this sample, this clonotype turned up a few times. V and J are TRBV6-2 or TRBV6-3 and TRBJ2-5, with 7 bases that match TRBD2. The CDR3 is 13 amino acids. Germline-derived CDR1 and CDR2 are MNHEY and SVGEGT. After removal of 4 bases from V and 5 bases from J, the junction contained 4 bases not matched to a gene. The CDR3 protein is CASSSGTTETQYF. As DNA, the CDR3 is TGTGCCAGCAGTTCCGGGACTACGGAGACCCAGTACTTC.

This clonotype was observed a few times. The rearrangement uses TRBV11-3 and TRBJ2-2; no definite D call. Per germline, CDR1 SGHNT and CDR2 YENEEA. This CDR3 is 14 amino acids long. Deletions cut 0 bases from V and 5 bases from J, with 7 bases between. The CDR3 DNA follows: TGTGCCAGCAGCTTAGATTCCGAGACCGGGGAGCTGTTTTTT. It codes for CASSLDSETGELFF.

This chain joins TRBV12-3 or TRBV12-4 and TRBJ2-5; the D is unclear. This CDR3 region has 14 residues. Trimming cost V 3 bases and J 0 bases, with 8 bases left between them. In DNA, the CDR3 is TGTGCCAGCAGTTTGTTTAGAAACCAAGAGACCCAGTACTTC. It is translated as CASSLFRNQETQYF.

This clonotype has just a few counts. This CDR3 reads CASSLNLGGVFNEQFF. The CDR3 bases are TGTGCCAGCAGCTTAAATCTTGGAGGAGTTTTCAATGAGCAGTTCTTC. The chain employs TRBV7-6 and TRBJ2-1, with D possibly being TRBD2 (5 bases). Trimming cost V 2 bases and J 6 bases, with 17 bases left between them. The CDR3 totals 16 residues. CDR1 is SGHVS, CDR2 FNYEAQ, per germline.

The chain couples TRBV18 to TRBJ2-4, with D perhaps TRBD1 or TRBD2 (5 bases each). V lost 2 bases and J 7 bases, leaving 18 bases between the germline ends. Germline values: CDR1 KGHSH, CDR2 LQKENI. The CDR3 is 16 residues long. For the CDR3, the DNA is TGTGCCAGCTCACCATACCGGGACCCCGGGGCTAACATTCAGTACTTC. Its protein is CASSPYRDPGANIQYF.

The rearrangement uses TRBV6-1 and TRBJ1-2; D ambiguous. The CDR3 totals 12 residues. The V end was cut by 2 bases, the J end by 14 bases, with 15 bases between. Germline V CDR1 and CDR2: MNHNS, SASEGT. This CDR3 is CASSEPGRPATF. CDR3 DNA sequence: TGTGCCAGCAGTGAACCGGGCAGGCCGGCAACCTTC.

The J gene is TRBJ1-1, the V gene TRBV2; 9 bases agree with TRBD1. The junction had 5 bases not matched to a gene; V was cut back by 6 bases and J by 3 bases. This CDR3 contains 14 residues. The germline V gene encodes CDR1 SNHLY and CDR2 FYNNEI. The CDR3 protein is CASSLQGADTEAFF. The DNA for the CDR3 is TGTGCCAGCAGCTTACAGGGGGCGGACACTGAAGCTTTCTTT.

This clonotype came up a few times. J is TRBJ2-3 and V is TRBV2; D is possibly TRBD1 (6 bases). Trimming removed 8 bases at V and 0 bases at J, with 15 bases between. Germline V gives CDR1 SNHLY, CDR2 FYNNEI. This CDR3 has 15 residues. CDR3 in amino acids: CASGGRTASTDTQYF. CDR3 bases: TGTGCCAGCGGGGGACGGACAGCCAGCACAGATACGCAGTATTTT.

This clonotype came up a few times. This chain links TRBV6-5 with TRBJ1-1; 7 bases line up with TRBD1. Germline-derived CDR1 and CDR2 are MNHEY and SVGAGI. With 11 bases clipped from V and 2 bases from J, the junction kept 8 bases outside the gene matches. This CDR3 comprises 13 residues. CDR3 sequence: CAGTGTANTEAFF. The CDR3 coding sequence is TGTGCCGGTACCGGGACAGCTAACACTGAAGCTTTCTTT.

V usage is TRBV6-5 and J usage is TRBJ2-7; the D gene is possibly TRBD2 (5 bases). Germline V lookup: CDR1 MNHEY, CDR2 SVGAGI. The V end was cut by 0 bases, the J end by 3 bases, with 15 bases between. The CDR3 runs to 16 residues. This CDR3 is CASSYSQGPGYYEQYF. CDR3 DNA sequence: TGTGCCAGCAGTTACTCTCAAGGGCCGGGATACTACGAGCAGTACTTC.

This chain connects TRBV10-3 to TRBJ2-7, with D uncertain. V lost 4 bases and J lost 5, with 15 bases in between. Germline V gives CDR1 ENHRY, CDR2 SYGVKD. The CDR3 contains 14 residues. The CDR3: CAISGLIKVDEQYF. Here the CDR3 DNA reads TGTGCCATCAGTGGTCTGATCAAGGTCGACGAGCAGTACTTC.

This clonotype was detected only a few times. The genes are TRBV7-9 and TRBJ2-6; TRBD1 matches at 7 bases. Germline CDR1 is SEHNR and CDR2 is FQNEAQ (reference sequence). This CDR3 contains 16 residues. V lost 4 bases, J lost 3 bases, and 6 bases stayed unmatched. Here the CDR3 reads CASSSGTANGANVLTF. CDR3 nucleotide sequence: TGTGCCAGCAGCTCCGGGACAGCTAATGGGGCCAACGTCCTGACTTTC.

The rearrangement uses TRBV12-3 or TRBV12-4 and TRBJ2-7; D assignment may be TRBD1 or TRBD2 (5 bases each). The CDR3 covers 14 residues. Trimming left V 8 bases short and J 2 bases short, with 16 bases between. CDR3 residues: CASRRGGDPYEQYF. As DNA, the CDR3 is TGTGCCAGCCGACGGGGCGGAGACCCCTACGAGCAGTACTTC.

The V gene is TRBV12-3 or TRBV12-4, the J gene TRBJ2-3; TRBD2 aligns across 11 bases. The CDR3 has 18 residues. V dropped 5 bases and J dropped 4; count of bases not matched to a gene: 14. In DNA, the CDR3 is TGTGCCAGCAGTATCGGGACTAGCGGAGGAGGGTCCCCAGATACGCAGTATTTT. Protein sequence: CASSIGTSGGGSPDTQYF.